The 21 T cell receptor beta chains presented below share a single source sample, sequenced in a study of regulatory T cells in long-lasting Graves disease. Time point meaning: persistent/refractory GD, antithyroid drugs over 5 years with positive TRAb. Scientists built the TCR library using RNA that was extracted from PBMCs. Building the TCR beta libraries relied on iRepertoire HTBI primers, and CDR3 regions underwent Arm-PCR. TCRdb ran MiXCR on the multiplex PCR reads and lists one entry per CDR3 protein. The table records almost 350,000 distinct CDR3 sequences, around 20% of them present only once. The specimen was peripheral blood mononuclear cells (PBMCs), collected when the disease was refractory, from a patient treated with antithyroid drugs. The source is a female donor with Graves disease.

This clonotype came up many times. This sequence joins TRBV7-2 and TRBJ2-4, with no clear D. The CDR3 is 14 amino acids. Germline values: CDR1 SGHTA, CDR2 FQGNSA. V was clipped by 5 bases and J by 6 bases, with 14 bases between them. The CDR3 DNA sequence: TGTGCCAGCAGCCCCGGATCGTGGGGAAACATTCAGTACTTC. Its translation: CASSPGSWGNIQYF.

This clonotype was detected many times. V usage is TRBV11-2 and J usage is TRBJ2-5; D not certain. V was trimmed by 0 bases and J by 1 base, leaving 9 bases between them. The germline V gene encodes CDR1 SGHAT and CDR2 FQNNGV. This CDR3 is 15 amino acids long. CDR3 nucleotides: TGTGCCAGCAGCTTAGATGGTAGACCCCAAGAGACCCAGTACTTC. Protein product: CASSLDGRPQETQYF.

This clonotype has at least ten counts. The gene calls are TRBV3-1 and TRBJ1-2; D perhaps matches TRBD1 (5 bases). The CDR3 spans 13 residues. V shed 1 base and J shed 3 bases, with 6 bases lying between them. Germline V gene data show CDR1 as LGHDT and CDR2 as YNNKEL (reference sequence). The CDR3 loop reads CASSQGGYYGYTF. DNA for the CDR3: TGTGCCAGCAGCCAAGGGGGCTACTATGGCTACACCTTC.

The chain uses TRBV5-1 and TRBJ2-5; possibly TRBD1 for D (6 bases). This CDR3 region has 15 residues. The V gene's germline CDR1 is SGHRS and CDR2 YFSETQ. Trimming removed 6 bases from V and 2 bases from J, with 17 bases in between. CDR3 loop: CASTPAPGQQETQYF. CDR3 bases: TGCGCCAGCACACCCGCACCGGGACAACAAGAGACCCAGTACTTC.

This clonotype was counted ten times or more. The rearrangement uses TRBV7-8 and TRBJ1-3; TRBD1 is a possible D gene (5 bases). This CDR3 region has 17 residues. Germline CDR1 is SGHVS and CDR2 is FQNEAQ. V lost 1 base and J 0 bases, leaving 13 bases between the germline ends. The DNA of the CDR3 is TGTGCCAGCAGCTTAGGGGTGGGACGGCCCTCTGGAAACACCATATATTTT. It translates to CASSLGVGRPSGNTIYF.

The chain is built from TRBV28 and TRBJ2-3; possibly TRBD1 for D (6 bases). Trimming stripped 1 base from V and 1 base from J, with 12 bases between. CDR1 MDHEN and CDR2 SYDVKM come from the germline V gene. This CDR3 comprises 16 residues. This CDR3 is CASSLLWGRGTDTQYF. The CDR3 region has the DNA TGTGCCAGCAGTTTATTATGGGGGCGAGGCACAGATACGCAGTATTTT.

This clonotype was counted only a few times. The V gene is TRBV10-2, the J gene TRBJ2-1; 9 nucleotides align to TRBD2. Per the germline V gene, CDR1 is WSHSY and CDR2 is SAAADI. The CDR3 contains 14 residues. The V gene end was trimmed by 8 bases and the J gene end by 6 bases; junction bases not matched to a gene: 8. The CDR3 loop reads CASHPGLAGNEQFF. The CDR3, as DNA: TGCGCCAGCCACCCGGGACTAGCTGGCAATGAGCAGTTCTTC.

In this sample, this clonotype turned up many times. This chain uses TRBV12-3 or TRBV12-4 with TRBJ2-7; TRBD2 might be the D (5 bases). The CDR3 is made up of 17 amino acids. Trimming took off 5 bases at V and 6 bases at J, with 26 bases between the two ends. DNA for the CDR3: TGTGCCAGCAGTACATCCGGGAACCTACTGACCCCAGCCGAGCAGTACTTC. Its protein product is CASSTSGNLLTPAEQYF.

This clonotype was found many times. This chain uses TRBV7-8 with TRBJ1-4, with 10 bases fitting TRBD1. CDR3 size: 15 residues. V lost 1 base and J lost 8; bases outside the gene matches: 4. Germline assignment: CDR1 SGHVS and CDR2 FQNEAQ. CDR3 DNA: TGTGCCAGCAGCTTAGATGGGACAGGGGTCGAAAAACTGTTTTTT. Translated: CASSLDGTGVEKLFF.

The V call is TRBV6-1, the J call TRBJ2-1, with 11 bases lining up with TRBD2. V dropped 3 bases and J dropped 5; count of bases not matched to a gene: 3. In germline, CDR1 is MNHNS, CDR2 SASEGT. The CDR3 is made up of 15 amino acids. CDR3 in amino acids: CASSDGLAGNNEQFF. CDR3 coding DNA: TGTGCCAGCAGTGACGGACTAGCGGGTAACAATGAGCAGTTCTTC.

This clonotype was observed at least ten times. V is TRBV28 and J is TRBJ2-7; a possible D gene is TRBD2 (5 bases). In germline, CDR1 is MDHEN, CDR2 SYDVKM. The CDR3 sequence is 13 residues long. V lost 1 base and J lost 3, with 7 bases in between. CDR3 nucleotides: TGTGCCAGCAGTTTATCAAGCGGCTACGAGCAGTACTTC. Protein: CASSLSSGYEQYF.

This clonotype was recorded a few times. The chain recombines TRBV4-2 with TRBJ1-5; no firm D call. The germline CDR1 and CDR2 sequences are LGHNA and YNFKEQ. The CDR3 length is 16 residues. The V and J ends lost 1 base and 3 bases respectively, with 13 bases between them. The CDR3 DNA is TGTGCCAGCAGCCAAGGAGGGTATGGATTCAATCAGCCCCAGCATTTT. Its protein product is CASSQGGYGFNQPQHF.

The chain couples TRBV5-1 to TRBJ2-5, with 7 bases identical to TRBD1. The V gene's germline CDR1 is SGHRS and CDR2 YFSETQ. This CDR3 region has 15 residues. The ends lost 3 bases at V and 0 bases at J; junction bases unmatched: 5. The DNA of the CDR3 is TGCGCCAGCAGCTGGGGACAGTCCTACCAAGAGACCCAGTACTTC. The encoded protein is CASSWGQSYQETQYF.

This clonotype showed up just a few times. The rearrangement uses TRBV15 and TRBJ1-2; possible D gene TRBD1, 6 bases. The CDR3 has 15 residues. The ends were cut back, 0 bases at V and 8 bases at J, with 16 bases in the middle. Germline V gene data show CDR1 as LNHNV and CDR2 as YYDKDF (reference sequence). CDR3 sequence reads: CATSREKGGVEGYTF. As DNA, the CDR3 is TGTGCCACCAGCAGAGAGAAGGGGGGTGTGGAGGGCTACACCTTC.

The CDR3 sequence is CASSSRTGTGYQPQHF. The CDR3, as DNA: TGTGCCAGCAGCTCGCGAACCGGGACAGGGTACCAGCCCCAGCATTTT. V gene TRBV5-6 combines with J gene TRBJ1-5, with 9 bases lining up with TRBD1. Trimming cost V 3 bases and J 7 bases; bases outside gene matches: 11. The CDR3 sequence is 16 residues long. Germline V gene lookup returns CDR1 SGHDT and CDR2 YYEEEE.

This clonotype occurred a few times. The V call is TRBV7-8, the J call TRBJ2-7, with D possibly TRBD2 on 5 matching bases. This CDR3 is built from 14 residues. Trimming shortened V by 0 bases and J by 2 bases, and 8 bases separated the two germline ends. The germline V gene encodes CDR1 SGHVS and CDR2 FQNEAQ. In nucleotides, the CDR3 is TGTGCCAGCAGCTTAGCGTACGGGACCTACGAGCAGTACTTC. This encodes CASSLAYGTYEQYF.

The chain recombines TRBV5-1 with TRBJ2-2; weak D call: TRBD2 (5 bases). V lost 1 base and J lost 5, with 12 bases in between. Germline CDR1 and CDR2: SGHRS and YFSETQ. The CDR3 length is 15 residues. The CDR3 sequence: CASSLLQRGTGELFF. The CDR3 DNA follows: TGCGCCAGCAGCTTGCTCCAACGGGGAACCGGGGAGCTGTTTTTT.

Worth noting for this clonotype: This likely comes from a read error, as the CDR3 has no conserved phenylalanine or tryptophan at its end. The V call is TRBV6-1, the J call TRBJ2-2; D may be TRBD2 (6 bases). Germline lookup yields CDR1 MNHNS and CDR2 SASEGT. V was cut by 7 bases and J by 5 bases, with 11 bases left in between. The CDR3 is 13 residues long. The CDR3 sequence: CASTDGRTGELFS. Written as DNA, the CDR3 is TGTGCCAGCACCGACGGGAGAACCGGGGAGCTGTTTTCT.

This clonotype has just a few counts. The chain couples TRBV10-3 to TRBJ2-7; D uncertain. Germline-derived CDR1 and CDR2 are ENHRY and SYGVKD. Trimming removed 0 bases from V and 4 bases from J, with 13 bases in between. The CDR3 spans 15 residues. DNA of the CDR3: TGTGCCATCAGTGAGTCAACTGTGACTCGGTACGAGCAGTACTTC. As protein: CAISESTVTRYEQYF.

The chain carries TRBV7-8 and TRBJ2-2; D ambiguous. V lost 5 bases, J lost 8 bases, and 15 bases lay in between. Germline CDR1 and CDR2: SGHVS and FQNEAQ. The CDR3 spans 14 residues. CDR3 residues: CASSPRADLGELFF. Here the CDR3 DNA reads TGTGCCAGCAGCCCCCGGGCTGACTTAGGGGAGCTGTTTTTT.

This chain links TRBV29-1 with TRBJ1-4, with D perhaps matching TRBD1 (6 bases). V lost 1 base and J lost 4, with 10 bases in between. The CDR3 sequence is 14 residues long. CDR1 and CDR2 from the germline V gene are SQVTM and ANQGSEA. This chain's CDR3 is CSVEGAGDNEKLFF. The CDR3 DNA sequence: TGCAGCGTTGAAGGGGCAGGGGATAATGAAAAACTGTTTTTT.